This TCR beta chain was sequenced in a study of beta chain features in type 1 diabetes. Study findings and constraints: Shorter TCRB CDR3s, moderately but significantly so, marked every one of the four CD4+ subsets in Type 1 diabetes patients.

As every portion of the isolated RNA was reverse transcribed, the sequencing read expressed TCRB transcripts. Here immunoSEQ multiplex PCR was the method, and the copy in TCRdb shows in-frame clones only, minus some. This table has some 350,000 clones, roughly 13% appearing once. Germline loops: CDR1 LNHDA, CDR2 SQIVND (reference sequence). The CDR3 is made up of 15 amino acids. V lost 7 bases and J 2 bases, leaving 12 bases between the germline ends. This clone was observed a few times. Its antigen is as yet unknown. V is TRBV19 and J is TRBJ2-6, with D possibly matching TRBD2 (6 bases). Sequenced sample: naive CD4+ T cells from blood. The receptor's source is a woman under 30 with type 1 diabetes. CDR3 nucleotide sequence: TGTGCCAGTACCAGTTGGGGGGCTGGGGCCAACGTCCTGACTTTC. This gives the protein CASTSWGAGANVLTF.